A single sample gave rise to the 14 T cell receptor beta chains below, sequenced in a study of blood T cell repertoires in COVID-19. The data were produced by immunoSEQ multiplex PCR, yet TCRdb's version contains in-frame clones alone and is incomplete. This table holds 450,000 to 500,000 clones, around 90% found once. What was sequenced was PBMCs or T cells enriched from blood (not recorded which). These receptor sequences come from a young woman who had recovered from COVID-19.

This clone was observed a single time. Written as DNA, the CDR3 is TGTGCCAGCAGCTCCCACAGGGATGGCTACACCTTC. Amino acid sequence: CASSSHRDGYTF. The genes are TRBV9 and TRBJ1-2; possible D gene TRBD1, 6 bases. Germline CDR1 and CDR2: SGDLS and YYNGEE. V lost 4 bases and J lost 6, with 10 bases in between. This CDR3 is built from 12 residues.

As concerns this clone: Other DNA sequences of this sample code for an identical CDR3. This sequence joins TRBV12-3 or TRBV12-4 and TRBJ1-1; no firm D call. This CDR3 has 13 residues. V was clipped by 5 bases and J by 0 bases, with 7 bases between them. The CDR3 region has the DNA TGTGCCAGCAGTCCCTACCTGAACACTGAAGCTTTCTTT. Its translation is CASSPYLNTEAFF.

The V call is TRBV5-1, the J call TRBJ1-4, with D possibly being TRBD1 (5 bases). V lost 1 base and J 0 bases, leaving 13 bases between the germline ends. Germline V CDR1 and CDR2: SGHRS, YFSETQ. CDR3 size: 17 residues. The CDR3 reads CASSLSGGIATNEKLFF. The CDR3 DNA sequence: TGCGCCAGCAGCTTGTCCGGGGGGATTGCAACTAATGAAAAACTGTTTTTT.

This chain joins TRBV27 and TRBJ1-2; D possibly corresponds to TRBD1 (5 bases). CDR3 length: 13 residues. V was cut by 4 bases and J by 2 bases, with 8 bases left in between. Per the germline V gene, CDR1 is MNHEY and CDR2 is SMNVEV (reference sequence). CDR3 region: CASSYSGNYGYTF. The CDR3 DNA reads as TGTGCCAGCAGTTACTCAGGGAACTATGGCTACACCTTC.

This clone was counted once. V gene TRBV19 combines with J gene TRBJ1-2, with 10 bases lining up with TRBD1. The CDR3 totals 13 residues. CDR1 and CDR2 from the germline V gene are LNHDA and SQIVND (reference sequence). After removal of 6 bases from V and 6 bases from J, the junction contained 4 bases not matched to a gene. The CDR3 coding sequence is TGTGCCAGTAGCCGGGACAGGGGTAATGGCTACACCTTC. Protein product: CASSRDRGNGYTF.

This chain joins TRBV20-1 and TRBJ1-1; maybe TRBD1 (5 bases). Trimming left V 7 bases short and J 5 bases short, with 11 bases between. CDR1 and CDR2 from the germline V gene are DFQATT and SNEGSKA (reference sequence). This CDR3 comprises 11 residues. The CDR3 spells CSVKKGTEAFF. The CDR3 DNA reads as TGCAGTGTTAAAAAGGGGACTGAAGCTTTCTTT.

The chain combines TRBV19 with TRBJ1-5; TRBD1 matches at 7 bases. The CDR3 covers 14 residues. The germline CDR1 and CDR2 sequences are LNHDA and SQIVND (reference sequence). The CDR3 DNA reads TGTGCTTCCCGAGGGGGCGCGAGCAATCAGCCCCAGCATTTT. Its translation: CASRGGASNQPQHF.

V and J are TRBV27 and TRBJ1-1, with D possibly being TRBD1 (6 bases). CDR3 size: 15 residues. Trimming pared 8 bases from V and 5 bases from J, leaving 21 bases between. CDR1 and CDR2 from the germline V gene are MNHEY and SMNVEV (reference sequence). The DNA for the CDR3 is TGTGCCAGCTCTCCTTACCCGGGGGGGCTGACTGAAGCTTTCTTT. Its protein product is CASSPYPGGLTEAFF.

The V gene is TRBV5-6, the J gene TRBJ1-2; the D is unclear. The V end was cut by 3 bases, the J end by 4 bases, with 16 bases between. The CDR3 sequence is 15 residues long. Germline V gene sequence: CDR1 SGHDT, CDR2 YYEEEE. In DNA, the CDR3 is TGTGCCAGCAGCTGGAGGCAGAACAACCTCTATGGCTACACCTTC. Protein sequence: CASSWRQNNLYGYTF.

The chain links TRBV7-3 to TRBJ2-3, with D hard to call. Trimming left V 2 bases short and J 2 bases short, with 5 bases between. Germline loops: CDR1 SGHTA, CDR2 FQGTGA. The CDR3 contains 13 residues. The CDR3 is CASSLDNTDTQYF. In DNA, the CDR3 is TGTGCCAGCAGCTTAGACAACACAGATACGCAGTATTTT.

As DNA, the CDR3 is TGTGCCAGCAGCTTCAACAGGGTATCTGAAGCTTTCTTT. It is translated as CASSFNRVSEAFF. The chain combines TRBV5-6 with TRBJ1-1, with a possible D match to TRBD1 (6 bases). CDR3 length: 13 amino acids. The germline V and J ends were trimmed by 2 bases and 6 bases, with 11 bases remaining between them. CDR1 and CDR2 (germline): SGHDT, YYEEEE.

The rearrangement uses TRBV5-1 and TRBJ2-2; 11 bases are shared with TRBD1. Trimming at V came to 4 bases and at J to 6 bases, leaving 5 bases not matched to a gene. Looked up from germline, CDR1 is SGHRS and CDR2 is YFSETQ. The CDR3 runs to 15 residues. Here the CDR3 DNA reads TGCGCCAGCAGCCGGACAGGGGGCGCTCCCGGGGAGCTGTTTTTT. It encodes CASSRTGGAPGELFF. The entire variable domain, with the rest obtained from reference TRBV5-1 and TRBJ2-2, is as follows: KAGVTQTPRYLIKTRGQQVTLSCSPISGHRSVSWYQQTPGQGLQFLFEYFSETQRNKGNFPGRFSGRQFSNSRSEMNVSTLELGDSALYLCASSRTGGAPGELFFGEGSRLTVL.

This chain joins TRBV29-1 and TRBJ2-2; 9 nucleotides line up with TRBD2. Germline V CDR1 and CDR2: SQVTM, ANQGSEA. V dropped 4 bases and J dropped 5; count of bases not matched to a gene: 8. This CDR3 is 15 amino acids long. CDR3 bases: TGCAGCGTTGGCGGGGGGGAACGGGTGACCGGGGAGCTGTTTTTT. Translation: CSVGGGERVTGELFF.

The rearrangement links TRBV7-6 to TRBJ2-5, with a weak D call TRBD1 (6 bases). V gave up 3 bases and J gave up 1 base, with 12 bases separating them. From germline, CDR1 is SGHVS and CDR2 FNYEAQ. The CDR3 is 15 amino acids. CDR3 DNA: TGTGCCAGCAGCTTGGAAGACAGGCCCCAAGAGACCCAGTACTTC. It translates to CASSLEDRPQETQYF.